This TCR beta chain stems from a study of Graves' ophthalmopathy and Graves' hyperthyroidism. Study-wide results and caveats: A classifier, a 13-signature model, separated ophthalmopathy from stable hyperthyroidism with about 88% sensitivity and 81.08% specificity.

Remarks on this clonotype: Its target is unknown.

Orbital computed tomography, together with clinical symptoms, serum thyroxine, TRAb and thyroid ultrasound, was used for diagnosis. The germline CDR1 and CDR2 sequences are MNHEY and SVGAGI. Unmatched junction bases numbered 15, after V lost 1 base and J lost 7 bases. CDR3 length equals 17 residues. The study amplified TCR beta CDR3 regions using RNA transcripts. First-round RT-PCR with HTBI primers preceded a second-round multiplex PCR. One entry per CDR3 protein results from TCRdb running MiXCR on the multiplex PCR reads. The table has some 370,000 distinct CDR3 sequences, about a sixth seen once; the top ten hold 2% to 3%.

The sample consisted of peripheral blood. This clonotype was obtained from an adult woman with stable Graves' hyperthyroidism. This rearrangement joins TRBV6-5 to TRBJ1-2; 7 nucleotides align to TRBD1. The CDR3 bases are TGTGCCAGCAGTTACTTCTCTAGGGTAGCAGGGGGTGGTGGCTACACCTTC. This encodes CASSYFSRVAGGGGYTF.